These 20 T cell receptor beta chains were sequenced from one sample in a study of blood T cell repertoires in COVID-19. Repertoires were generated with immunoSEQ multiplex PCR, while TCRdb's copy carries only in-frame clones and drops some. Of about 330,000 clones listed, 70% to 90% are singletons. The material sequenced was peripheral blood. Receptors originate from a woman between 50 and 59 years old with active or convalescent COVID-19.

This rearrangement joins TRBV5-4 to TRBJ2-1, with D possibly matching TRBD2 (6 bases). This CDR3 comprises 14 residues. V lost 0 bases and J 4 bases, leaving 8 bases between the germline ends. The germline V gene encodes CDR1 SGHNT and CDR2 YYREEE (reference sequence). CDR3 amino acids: CASSLGRDYNEQFF. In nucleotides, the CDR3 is TGTGCCAGCAGCTTGGGGCGGGATTACAATGAGCAGTTCTTC.

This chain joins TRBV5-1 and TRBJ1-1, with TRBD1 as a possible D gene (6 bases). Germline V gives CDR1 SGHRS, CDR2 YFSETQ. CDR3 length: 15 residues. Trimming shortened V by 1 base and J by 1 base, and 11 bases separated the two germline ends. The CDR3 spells CASSLTGTTNTEAFF. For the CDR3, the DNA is TGCGCCAGCAGCTTGACCGGGACAACGAACACTGAAGCTTTCTTT.

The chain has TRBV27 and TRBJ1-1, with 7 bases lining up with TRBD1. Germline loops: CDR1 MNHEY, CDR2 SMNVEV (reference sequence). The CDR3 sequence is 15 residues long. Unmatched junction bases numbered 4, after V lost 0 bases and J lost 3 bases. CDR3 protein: CASSLSGGADTEAFF. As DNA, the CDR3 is TGTGCCAGCAGTTTATCAGGGGGCGCGGACACTGAAGCTTTCTTT.

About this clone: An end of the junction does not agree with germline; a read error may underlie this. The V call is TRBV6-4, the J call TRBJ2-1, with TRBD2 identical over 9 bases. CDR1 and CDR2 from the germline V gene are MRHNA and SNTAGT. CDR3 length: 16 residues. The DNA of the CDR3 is TGTGCCAGCAATGACTCAGGCGGGGGGGAGGCCCATGAGCAGTTCTTC. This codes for CASNDSGGGEAHEQFF.

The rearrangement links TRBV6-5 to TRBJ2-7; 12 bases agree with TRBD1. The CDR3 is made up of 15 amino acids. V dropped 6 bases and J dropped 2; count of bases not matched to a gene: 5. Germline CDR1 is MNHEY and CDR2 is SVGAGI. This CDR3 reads CASRGQGAPTYEQYF. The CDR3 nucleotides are TGTGCCAGCAGGGGACAGGGGGCTCCAACCTACGAGCAGTACTTC.

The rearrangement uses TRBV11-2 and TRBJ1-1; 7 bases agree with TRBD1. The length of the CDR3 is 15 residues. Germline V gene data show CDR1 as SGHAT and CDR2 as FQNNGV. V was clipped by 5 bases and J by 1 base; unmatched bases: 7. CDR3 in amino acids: CASSPDRVKNTEAFF. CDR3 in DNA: TGTGCCAGCAGCCCAGACAGGGTCAAGAACACTGAAGCTTTCTTT.

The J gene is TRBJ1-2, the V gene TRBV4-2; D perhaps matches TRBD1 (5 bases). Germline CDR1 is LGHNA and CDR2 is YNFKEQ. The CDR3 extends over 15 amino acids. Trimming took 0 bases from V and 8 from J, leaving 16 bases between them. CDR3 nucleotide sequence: TGTGCCAGCAGCCAAGAGCAGGGCCTCGTGGGGGGCTACACCTTC. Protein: CASSQEQGLVGGYTF.

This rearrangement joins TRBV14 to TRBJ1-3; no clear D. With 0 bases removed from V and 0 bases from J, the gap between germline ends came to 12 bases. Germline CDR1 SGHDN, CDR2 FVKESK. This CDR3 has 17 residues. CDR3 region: CASSQDFARSSGNTIYF. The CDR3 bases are TGTGCCAGCAGCCAAGATTTCGCCAGAAGCTCTGGAAACACCATATATTTT.

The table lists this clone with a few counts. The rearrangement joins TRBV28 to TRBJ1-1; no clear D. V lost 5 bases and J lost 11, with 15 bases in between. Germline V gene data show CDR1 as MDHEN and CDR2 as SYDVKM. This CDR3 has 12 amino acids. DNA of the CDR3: TGTGCCAGCAGTCCCTTTGAGGGTACCGCTTTCTTT. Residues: CASSPFEGTAFF.

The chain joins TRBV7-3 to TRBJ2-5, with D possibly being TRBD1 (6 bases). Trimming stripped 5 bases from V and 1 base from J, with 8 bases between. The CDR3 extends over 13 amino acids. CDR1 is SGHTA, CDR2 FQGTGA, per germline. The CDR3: CASSRQAQETQYF. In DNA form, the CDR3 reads TGTGCCAGCAGCCGACAGGCCCAAGAGACCCAGTACTTC. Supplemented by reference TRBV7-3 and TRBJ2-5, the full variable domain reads GAGVSQTPSNKVTEKGKYVELRCDPISGHTALYWYRQSLGQGPEFLIYFQGTGAADDSGLPNDRFFAVRPEGSVSTLKIQRTERGDSAVYLCASSRQAQETQYFGPGTRLLVL.

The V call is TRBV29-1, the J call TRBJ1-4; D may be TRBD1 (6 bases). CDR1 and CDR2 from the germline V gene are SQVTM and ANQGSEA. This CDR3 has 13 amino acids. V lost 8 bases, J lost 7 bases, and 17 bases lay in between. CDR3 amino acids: CSTKNRVGEKLFF. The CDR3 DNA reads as TGCAGCACAAAGAACAGGGTCGGTGAAAAACTGTTTTTT.

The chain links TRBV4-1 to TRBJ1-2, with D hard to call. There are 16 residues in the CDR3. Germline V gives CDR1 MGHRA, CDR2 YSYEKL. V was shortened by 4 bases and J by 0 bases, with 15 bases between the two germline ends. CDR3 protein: CASSPQTTNSNYGYTF. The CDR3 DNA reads TGCGCCAGCAGCCCGCAGACTACTAATTCTAACTATGGCTACACCTTC.

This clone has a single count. The chain's CDR3 is CASTPTSGPYEQYF. The CDR3 nucleotides read TGTGCCAGCACTCCGACTAGCGGGCCGTACGAGCAGTACTTC. The chain uses TRBV27 and TRBJ2-7, with 10 bases fitting TRBD2. J lost 4 bases, V lost 7 bases, and 7 bases had no gene match. Germline loops: CDR1 MNHEY, CDR2 SMNVEV (reference sequence). The CDR3 contains 14 residues.

This CDR3 is CASSPGLNYGYTF. CDR3 nucleotide sequence: TGCGCCAGCAGCCCCGGTCTTAACTATGGCTACACCTTC. The J gene is TRBJ1-2, the V gene TRBV4-1, with D uncertain. The CDR3 is 13 residues long. The germline V gene has CDR1 MGHRA and CDR2 YSYEKL. Trimming stripped 4 bases from V and 1 base from J, with 7 bases between.

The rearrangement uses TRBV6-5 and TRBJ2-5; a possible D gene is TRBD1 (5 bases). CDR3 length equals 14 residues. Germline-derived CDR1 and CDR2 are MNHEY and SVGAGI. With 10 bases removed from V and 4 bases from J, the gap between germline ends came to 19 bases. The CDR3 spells CATLRGVFGETQYF. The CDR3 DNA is TGTGCCACCTTAAGGGGCGTATTTGGAGAGACCCAGTACTTC.

CDR3 sequence: CASSLSGSYEQYF. CDR3 sequence (DNA): TGTGCCAGCAGTTTGAGTGGCTCCTACGAGCAGTACTTC. The chain links TRBV12-3 or TRBV12-4 to TRBJ2-7, with D uncertain. There are 13 residues in the CDR3. Trimming removed 3 bases from V and 0 bases from J, with 6 bases in between.

CDR3 region: CASSPHGQVSYNEQFF. CDR3 in DNA: TGTGCCAGCAGTCCTCACGGACAGGTTAGTTACAATGAGCAGTTCTTC. The chain uses TRBV11-2 and TRBJ2-1, with 7 positions matching TRBD1. Unmatched junction bases numbered 12, after V lost 6 bases and J lost 4 bases. Per germline, CDR1 SGHAT and CDR2 FQNNGV. CDR3 length equals 16 residues.

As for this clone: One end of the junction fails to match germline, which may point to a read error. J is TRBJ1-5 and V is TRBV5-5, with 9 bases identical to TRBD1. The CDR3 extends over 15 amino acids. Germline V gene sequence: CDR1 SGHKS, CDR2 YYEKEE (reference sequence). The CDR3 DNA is TGTGCCAGCAGTTTGGGGGGGACAGGGAATCAGCCCCAGCATTTT. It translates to CASSLGGTGNQPQHF.

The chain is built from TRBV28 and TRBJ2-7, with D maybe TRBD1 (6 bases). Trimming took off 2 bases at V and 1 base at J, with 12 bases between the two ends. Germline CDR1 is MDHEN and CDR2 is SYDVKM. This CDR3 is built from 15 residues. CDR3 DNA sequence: TGTGCCAGCAGTTTAGGACAGACTTATTCCTACGAGCAGTACTTC. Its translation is CASSLGQTYSYEQYF.

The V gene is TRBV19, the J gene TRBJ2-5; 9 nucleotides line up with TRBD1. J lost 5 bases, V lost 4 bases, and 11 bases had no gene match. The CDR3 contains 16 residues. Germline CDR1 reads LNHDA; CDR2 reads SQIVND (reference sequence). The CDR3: CASSTLQGAGAETQYF. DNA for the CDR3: TGTGCCAGTAGTACTCTACAGGGGGCGGGAGCCGAGACCCAGTACTTC. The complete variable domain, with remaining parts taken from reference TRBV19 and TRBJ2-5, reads DGGITQSPKYLFRKEGQNVTLSCEQNLNHDAMYWYRQDPGQGLRLIYYSQIVNDFQKGDIAEGYSVSREKKESFPLTVTSAQKNPTAFYLCASSTLQGAGAETQYFGPGTRLLVL.